Only a few counts were recorded for the clone carrying this TCR beta chain. Antigen unknown. This entry belongs to a study of CD8+ T cells in alopecia areata. Extracted RNA was reverse transcribed, and the resulting cDNA served as sequencing template. Using immunoSEQ multiplex PCR, the repertoire was profiled, and TCRdb retains in-frame clones only, with some absent. The sample holds roughly 120,000 clones, roughly two thirds seen once. Study findings and constraints: Across lesional scalp, and particularly alopecia totalis/universalis, clonality surpassed that of normal scalp. Tissue-resident alphabeta T cells belonging to normal skin likewise get sequenced within scalp specimens.

The receptor was isolated from a human donor in good health. Sequencing was performed on CD4+ T cells sorted from blood.

The chain's CDR3 is CASSLTGNEKLFF. In nucleotides, the CDR3 is TGTGCCAGCAGCTTGACAGGGAATGAAAAACTGTTTTTT. V is TRBV7-9 and J is TRBJ1-4, with 7 bases identical to TRBD1. The CDR3 loop spans 13 amino acids. Germline V gene data show CDR1 as SEHNR and CDR2 as FQNEAQ (reference sequence). The ends lost 3 bases at V and 5 bases at J; junction bases unmatched: 0.